What follows is one TCR beta chain and its context. Antigen unknown. PCR employed 60 Vbeta and 13 Jbeta primers. TCRdb keeps only in-frame clones here, not all; method: immunoSEQ multiplex PCR. The sample shows some 200,000 clones, approximately 70% of them seen only once. CDR1 and CDR2 from the germline V gene are GTSNPN and SVGIG (reference sequence). Trimming took off 3 bases at V and 0 bases at J, with 3 bases between the two ends. The CDR3 extends over 13 amino acids. The record originates from a study of cytomegalovirus exposure and HLA in healthy donors. The study, taken as a whole, reports: Reports described diagnosis of cytomegalovirus status by the classifier as highly specific and sensitive. From TCR beta sequences, most subjects' HLA-A and HLA-B alleles were reportedly predicted accurately.

The origin of this receptor is a woman younger than 45 in good health and CMV-seronegative. The sample consisted of PBMCs. V gene TRBV30 combines with J gene TRBJ2-6; D gene uncertain. In nucleotides, the CDR3 is TGTGCCTGGAGCATCTCTGGGGCCAACGTCCTGACTTTC. It codes for CAWSISGANVLTF.